This T cell receptor (beta chain) originates from a study of shared clonotypes between healthy human individuals. Whole-study results and caveats: At large depth, rarefaction still showed sorted-subset sequencing to be incomplete.

Only in-frame clones appear in the TCRdb table, and some are missing; sequencing was by immunoSEQ multiplex PCR. The repertoire holds roughly 2,300,000 clones, with roughly 90% as singletons. Naive CD45RA+ and memory CD45RA-negative subsets were split from CD4+ cells. J was trimmed by 9 bases and V by 11 bases; bases with no gene match: 14. The CDR3 is 15 residues long. Per the germline V gene, CDR1 is SNHLY and CDR2 is FYNNEI. A note on this clone: The target antigen is unknown.

Input material: naive CD4+ T cells from PBMCs. Described subset: CD45RA+ positively selected. The clonotype comes from a man younger than 35 in good health. Some clones in this sample may be carry-over from other donors' samples. The rearrangement links TRBV2 to TRBJ2-1; TRBD2 matches at 12 bases. The CDR3 nucleotides read TGTGCCGCCAGCCTAACTAGCGGGAGGTCTGGTGAGCAGTTCTTC. Protein sequence: CAASLTSGRSGEQFF.